Following are 10 T cell receptor beta chains from one sample sequenced in a study of cytomegalovirus exposure and HLA in healthy donors. PCR amplification relied on 60 Vbeta primers (plus 13 Jbeta primers). Method: immunoSEQ multiplex PCR; TCRdb's copy keeps in-frame clones and lacks some. The sample has 140,000 to 150,000 clones, more than 8% seen once. The specimen was PBMCs. These receptors all come from a man between 50 and 59 years old in good health and CMV-seronegative.

This clone was detected a few times. The chain combines TRBV30 with TRBJ2-6; D remains unclear. V was cut by 0 bases and J by 0 bases, with 12 bases left in between. CDR1 and CDR2 from the germline V gene are GTSNPN and SVGIG (reference sequence). The CDR3 runs to 17 residues. The DNA of the CDR3 is TGTGCCTGGAGTGTAGGTAGGCGGTACTCTGGGGCCAACGTCCTGACTTTC. Its translation: CAWSVGRRYSGANVLTF.

This sequence joins TRBV25-1 and TRBJ2-7, with 11 bases lining up with TRBD2. J gave up 2 bases and V 4 bases, and 4 bases lay outside the gene matches. Germline V lookup: CDR1 MGHDK, CDR2 SYGVNS. The CDR3 consists of 15 residues. In DNA, the CDR3 is TGTGCCAGCAGTGTTCTAGCGGGAGGCCCCTACGAGCAGTACTTC. It is translated as CASSVLAGGPYEQYF.

DNA for the CDR3: TGTGCCGGCCAGGGCAGGATGAACACTGAAGCTTTCTTT. Encoded protein: CAGQGRMNTEAFF. V gene TRBV2 combines with J gene TRBJ1-1, with D tentatively TRBD1 (5 bases). Germline V CDR1 and CDR2: SNHLY, FYNNEI. Trimming pared 11 bases from V and 0 bases from J, leaving 13 bases between. This CDR3 is 13 amino acids long.

The J gene is TRBJ2-5, the V gene TRBV2, with 8 bases aligning to TRBD1. Looked up from germline, CDR1 is SNHLY and CDR2 is FYNNEI. The CDR3 length is 16 residues. V was pared by 7 bases and J by 2 bases, with 12 bases of the junction left unmatched. The CDR3 DNA is TGTGCCAGCAAGAAAAGCCCCGGACAGGGACAAGAGACCCAGTACTTC. Its translation: CASKKSPGQGQETQYF.

This clone has a handful of counts. CDR3 protein: CASSAGTGGTEAFF. In DNA form, the CDR3 reads TGCGCCAGCAGTGCCGGGACAGGGGGCACTGAAGCTTTCTTT. This chain connects TRBV10-2 to TRBJ1-1; 11 bases are a match to TRBD1. This CDR3 contains 14 residues. Germline V CDR1 and CDR2: WSHSY, SAAADI. With V trimmed by 4 bases and J by 4 bases, 2 bases remained unmatched.

The gene calls are TRBV7-2 and TRBJ2-1; TRBD2 is a possible D gene (6 bases). This CDR3 has 14 residues. V was trimmed by 3 bases and J by 4 bases, leaving 10 bases between them. Germline CDR1 and CDR2: SGHTA and FQGNSA. The CDR3 region is CASSFLAWYNEQFF. Written as DNA, the CDR3 is TGTGCCAGCAGCTTCCTAGCGTGGTACAATGAGCAGTTCTTC.

This clone has only a few counts. The chain uses TRBV10-3 and TRBJ1-1, with D uncertain. The CDR3 is 12 residues long. Trimming pared 2 bases from V and 7 bases from J, leaving 8 bases between. In germline, CDR1 is ENHRY, CDR2 SYGVKD. CDR3 DNA sequence: TGTGCCATCAGTGAGAGTCGGGTTGAAGCTTTCTTT. Translation gives CAISESRVEAFF.

This clone came up a few times. The rearrangement links TRBV6-6 to TRBJ1-2; TRBD1 matches 8 bases. The CDR3 length is 16 residues. V lost 5 bases and J lost 5; bases outside the gene matches: 13. The germline CDR1 and CDR2 sequences are MNHNY and SVGAGI (reference sequence). The CDR3 reads CASSQGQGLLGYGYTF. The CDR3 nucleotides are TGTGCCAGCAGTCAAGGACAGGGTCTTTTGGGGTATGGCTACACCTTC.

A few counts support this clone. V and J are TRBV2 and TRBJ2-7, with TRBD2 identical over 10 bases. The CDR3 covers 15 residues. Germline CDR1 SNHLY, CDR2 FYNNEI. V shed 6 bases, J shed 6 bases, and the junction held 11 bases outside the gene matches. The CDR3 protein is CASRARTSGGGEQYF. DNA for the CDR3: TGTGCCAGCAGGGCCCGGACTAGCGGAGGAGGCGAGCAGTACTTC. The full variable domain, its missing parts supplied by reference TRBV2 and TRBJ2-7, is EPEVTQTPSHQVTQMGQEVILRCVPISNHLYFYWYRQILGQKVEFLVSFYNNEISEKSEIFDDQFSVERPDGSNFTLKIRSTKLEDSAMYFCASRARTSGGGEQYFGPGTRLTVT.

V usage is TRBV10-2 and J usage is TRBJ2-2; the match to TRBD1 covers 10 bases. Germline V gene sequence: CDR1 WSHSY, CDR2 SAAADI. The CDR3 totals 16 residues. V trimming: 2 bases; J trimming: 4 bases; junction bases outside the gene matches: 4. The CDR3 DNA reads as TGCGCCAGCAGTGAGACCCGGGACAGGGGCACCGGGGAGCTGTTTTTT. It translates to CASSETRDRGTGELFF.